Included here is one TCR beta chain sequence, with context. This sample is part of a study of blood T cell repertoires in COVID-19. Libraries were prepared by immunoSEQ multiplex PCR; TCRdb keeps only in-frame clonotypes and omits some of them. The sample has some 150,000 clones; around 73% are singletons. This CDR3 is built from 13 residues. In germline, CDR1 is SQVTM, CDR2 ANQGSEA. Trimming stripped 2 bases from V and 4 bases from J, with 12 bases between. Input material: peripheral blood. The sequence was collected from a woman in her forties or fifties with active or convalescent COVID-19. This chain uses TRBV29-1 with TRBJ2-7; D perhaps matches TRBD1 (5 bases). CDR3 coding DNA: TGCAGCGTTGAATTGCCAGGGAATTACGAGCAGTACTTC. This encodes CSVELPGNYEQYF.